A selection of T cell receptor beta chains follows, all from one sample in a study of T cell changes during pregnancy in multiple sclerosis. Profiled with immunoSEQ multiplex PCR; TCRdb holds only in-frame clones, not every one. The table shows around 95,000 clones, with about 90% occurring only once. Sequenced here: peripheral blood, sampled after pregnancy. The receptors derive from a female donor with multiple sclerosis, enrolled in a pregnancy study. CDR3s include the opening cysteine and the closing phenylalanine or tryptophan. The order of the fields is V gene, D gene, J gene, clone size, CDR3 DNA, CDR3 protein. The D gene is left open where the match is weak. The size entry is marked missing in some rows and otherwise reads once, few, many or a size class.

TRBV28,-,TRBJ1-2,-,TGTGCCAGCAGCCTCCACAGTGCTAACTATGGCTACACCTTC,CASSLHSANYGYTF
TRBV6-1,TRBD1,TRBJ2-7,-,TGTGCCAGCAGGACAGGGACGGGAACCTACGAGCAGTACTTC,CASRTGTGTYEQYF
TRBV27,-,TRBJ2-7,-,TGTGCCAGCAGTCCCCGGTTAGGGGTGAAAGACCACGAGCAGTACTTC,CASSPRLGVKDHEQYF
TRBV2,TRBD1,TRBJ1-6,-,TGTGCCAGCAGTGTCCGGGACAGGGGAAATTCACCCCTCCACTTT,CASSVRDRGNSPLHF
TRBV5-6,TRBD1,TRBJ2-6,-,TGTGCCAGCAGCTTGTCTACAGGGGGCCGAACCTCTGGGGCCAACGTCCTGACTTTC,CASSLSTGGRTSGANVLTF
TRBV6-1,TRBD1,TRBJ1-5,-,TGTGCCAGCAGTGAAAACAGGGGCTACGAGCCCCAGCATTTT,CASSENRGYEPQHF
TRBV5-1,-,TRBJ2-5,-,TGCGCCAGCAGCCCGGGTAGGGAGACCCAGTACTTC,CASSPGRETQYF
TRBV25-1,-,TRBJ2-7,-,TGTGCCAGCAGTAGGGGAGGAGCCTACGAGCAGTACTTC,CASSRGGAYEQYF
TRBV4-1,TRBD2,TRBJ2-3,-,TGCGCCAGCAGCCAAGATTTTAGGACTAGCGGGAGTCCAGATACGCAGTATTTT,CASSQDFRTSGSPDTQYF
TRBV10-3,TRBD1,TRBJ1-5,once,TGTGCCATCAGTTTAGGGACAGGGGAAAATCAGCCCCAGCATTTT,CAISLGTGENQPQHF
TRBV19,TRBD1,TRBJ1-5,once,TGTGCCAGTAGTTCGGGACAGGGGGCAAACCAGCCCCAGCATTTT,CASSSGQGANQPQHF
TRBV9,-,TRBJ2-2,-,TGTGCCAGCAGCGTAGCCCCCCCTGGAAGAGGAATTAACACCGGGGAGCTGTTTTTT,CASSVAPPGRGINTGELFF
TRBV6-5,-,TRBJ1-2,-,TGTGCCAGCAGACAGGTACCCTATGGCTACACCTTC,CASRQVPYGYTF
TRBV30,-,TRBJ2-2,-,TGTGCCTGGTCCAGGGTAGCGAACACCGGGGAGCTGTTTTTT,CAWSRVANTGELFF
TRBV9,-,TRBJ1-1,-,TGTGCCAGCAGCGTAGATCCAGTTCCGAACACTGAAGCTTTCTTT,CASSVDPVPNTEAFF
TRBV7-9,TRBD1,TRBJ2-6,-,TGTGCTTGGACAGGGGGAACATCTGGGGCCAACGTCCTGACTTTC,CAWTGGTSGANVLTF
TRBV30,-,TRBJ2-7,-,TGTGCCTGGAGCCGGTCTCCAATTTTGACGGGTCTCGAGCAGTACTTC,CAWSRSPILTGLEQYF
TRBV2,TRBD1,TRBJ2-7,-,TGTGCCAGCATCTGGGACAGGTCCACCTACGAGCAGTACTTC,CASIWDRSTYEQYF
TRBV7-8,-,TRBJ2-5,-,TGTGCCAGCAGCCCACCGGAGGAGACCCAGTACTTC,CASSPPEETQYF
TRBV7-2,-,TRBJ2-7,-,TGTGCCAGCAGCTTACAGGATTACGAGCAGTACTTC,CASSLQDYEQYF
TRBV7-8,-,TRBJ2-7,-,TGTGCCAGCAGCTTTGGGGCGTCGTCCTACGAGCAGTACTTC,CASSFGASSYEQYF
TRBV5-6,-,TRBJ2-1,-,TGTGCCAGCAGCTTGGTTCCGCAACCGAGGGATGAGCAGTTCTTC,CASSLVPQPRDEQFF
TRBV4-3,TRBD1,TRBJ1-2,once,TGCGCCAGCAGCCAAGGGGACAGGGTTATTGGCTACACCTTC,CASSQGDRVIGYTF
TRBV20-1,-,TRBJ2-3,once,TGCAGTGAGAGGGTGGCAGATACGCAGTATTTT,CSERVADTQYF
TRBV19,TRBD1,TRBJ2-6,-,TGTGCCAGTACCCAAACAGGGGGTGTCACTGGGGCCAACGTCCTGACTTTC,CASTQTGGVTGANVLTF
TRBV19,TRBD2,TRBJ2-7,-,TGTGCCAGTAGTATAGGCGGGACTAGCGGGAGCAACGAGCAGTACTTC,CASSIGGTSGSNEQYF
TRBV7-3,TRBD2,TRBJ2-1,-,TGTGCCAGCAGGGCGGGAGGGCCTTTAAATGAGCAGTTCTTC,CASRAGGPLNEQFF
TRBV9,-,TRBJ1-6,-,TGTGCCAGCGGACAAGGTATTAATTCACCCCTCCACTTT,CASGQGINSPLHF
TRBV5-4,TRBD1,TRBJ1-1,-,TGTGCCAGCAGCCGTATCGCGGGACAGACGGGGCATGAAGCTTTCTTT,CASSRIAGQTGHEAFF
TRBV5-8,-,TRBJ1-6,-,TGTGCCAGCAGCTTGGACCCCCAGGGGACCTATAATTCACCCCTCCACTTT,CASSLDPQGTYNSPLHF
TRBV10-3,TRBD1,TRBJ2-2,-,TGTGCCATCAGTGATTGGACAGGGGAGAACACCGGGGAGCTGTTTTTT,CAISDWTGENTGELFF
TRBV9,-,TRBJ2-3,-,TGTGCCAGCAGCGTAGGCCAGGTCCGTTTGGATACGCAGTATTTT,CASSVGQVRLDTQYF
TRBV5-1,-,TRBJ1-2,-,TGCGCCAGCAGCATAGCACATGGGACTGCAGCTAACTATGGCTACACCTTC,CASSIAHGTAANYGYTF
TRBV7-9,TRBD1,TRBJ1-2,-,TGTGCCAGCAGCGAACCTCTACAGGGGGCCTATGGCTACACCTTC,CASSEPLQGAYGYTF
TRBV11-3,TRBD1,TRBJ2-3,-,TGTGCCAGCAGCTTCGCCTCGACAGGGGTATACACAGATACGCAGTATTTT,CASSFASTGVYTDTQYF
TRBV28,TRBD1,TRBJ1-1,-,TGTGCCAGCAGTCCCTGGACAGGTGAGAACACTGAAGCTTTCTTT,CASSPWTGENTEAFF